The sequence of this TCR beta chain was determined in a study of blood T cell repertoires in COVID-19. About the study: PBMCs, B-cell-depleted T cells, or T cells provided the cDNA or gDNA that made up the material.

CDR3 length: 16 amino acids. The V gene lost 0 bases and the J gene lost 7 bases, with 18 bases spanning the gap. Germline-derived CDR1 and CDR2 are LNHNV and YYDKDF (reference sequence). Clones were sequenced by immunoSEQ multiplex PCR, and TCRdb holds only the in-frame ones, with some missing. The table includes around 300,000 clones, approximately 86% detected once. All enrollees were about 18 to 89 years old and from around 25 US areas. Allocation to cohorts depended on clinical history reported by the participants. All recovered Cohort 3 donors got two negative PCRs, got clearance, or saw symptom resolution.

The clonotype comes from a woman aged 18-30 years who had recovered from COVID-19. The V and J genes are TRBV15 and TRBJ1-1; D possibly corresponds to TRBD1 (6 bases). The sample consisted of PBMCs or T cells enriched from blood (not recorded which). Here the CDR3 reads CATSRDINQGSGEAFF. Written as DNA, the CDR3 is TGTGCCACCAGCAGAGATATTAATCAGGGGTCGGGTGAAGCTTTCTTT. Full variable domain (outside the CDR3, taken from reference TRBV15 and TRBJ1-1): DAMVIQNPRYQVTQFGKPVTLSCSQTLNHNVMYWYQQKSSQAPKLLFHYYDKDFNNEADTPDNFQSRRPNTSFCFLDIRSPGLGDTAMYLCATSRDINQGSGEAFFGQGTRLTVV.